This TCR beta chain was sequenced in a study of T-cell memory formation after mild COVID-19. General study findings and limits: Pre-infection memory harbored some responding clones, suggesting cross-reactive memory joined.

The CDR3 sequence is 16 residues long. Germline assignment: CDR1 SGDLS and CDR2 YYNGEE. Between the trimmed V and J ends, which lost 0 bases and 0 bases, there was a span of 13 bases. In its sample, this clonotype was seen a few times. Antigen: not known. TCRdb fed the 5' RACE reads into MiXCR, producing one record per CDR3 protein. The top ten clones hold around 8.1% of a sample with over 500,000 distinct CDR3 sequences, roughly 17% of them seen once. This TCR derives from an adult woman who had mild COVID-19 (a few samples of this study predate the infection). Cell type and time point are not known. The sample taken for sequencing was PBMCs or a T cell subset sorted from them (not recorded which). The genes are TRBV9 and TRBJ2-7, with D possibly TRBD2 on 5 matching bases. Here the CDR3 reads CASSVDRGSPSYEQYF. CDR3 sequence (DNA): TGTGCCAGCAGCGTAGATCGGGGATCCCCCTCCTACGAGCAGTACTTC.